The present entry profiles one TCR beta chain with its context. The antigen is not known. This record belongs to a study of OX40 agonist ivuxolimab in advanced cancers. On the study more broadly: Each dose-escalation patient presented with hepatocellular carcinoma, melanoma, renal cell or head and neck cancer. General study results and limits: There were also nonresponders showing low normalized T-cell clonal expansion.

Sequenced by immunoSEQ multiplex PCR; TCRdb stores in-frame clones only, minus some. Here the sample spans 80,000 or so clones, roughly 91% being singletons. J was trimmed by 5 bases and V by 4 bases; bases with no gene match: 6. Germline V gene lookup returns CDR1 SGHNT and CDR2 YYREEE (reference sequence). The CDR3 contains 15 residues. The TCR originated in an adult with an advanced solid tumor such as melanoma, head and neck, liver or kidney cancer. The J gene is TRBJ2-7, the V gene TRBV5-4, with TRBD2 identical over 13 bases. Here the sequenced sample was CD4+ or CD8+ T cells sorted from blood, taken in a trial of the OX40 agonist ivuxolimab. CDR3 bases: TGTGCCAGCAGCCCCTTTGGACTAGCGGGAGACGAGCAGTACTTC. It codes for CASSPFGLAGDEQYF.